A selection of T cell receptor beta chains follows, all from one sample in a study of T cell responses to AZD1222 COVID-19 vaccine. Profiled with immunoSEQ multiplex PCR; TCRdb holds only in-frame clones, not every one. The table shows 100,000 or so clones, with roughly 82% occurring only once. Sequenced material: peripheral blood, taken on day 0 of AZD1222 vaccination. These TCRs come from an adult in good health. Each CDR3 is given with its conserved first and last residue. The order of the fields is clone size, J gene, D gene, V gene, CDR3 protein, CDR3 DNA. A D gene is named only where the DNA matches it firmly. For some rows the clone size is stated as once, few or many, or as a class when expanded; others skip it.

clone_size: NA
j_call: TRBJ2-6
d_call: NA
v_call: TRBV6-2/TRBV6-3
cdr3_aa: CASSYPTVSGANVLTF
cdr3_nt: TGTGCCAGCAGTTACCCGACGGTCTCTGGGGCCAACGTCCTGACTTTC

clone_size: NA
j_call: TRBJ1-1
d_call: NA
v_call: TRBV7-8
cdr3_aa: CASSLVSGNTEAFF
cdr3_nt: TGTGCCAGCAGCTTAGTTTCCGGGAACACTGAAGCTTTCTTT

clone_size: NA
j_call: TRBJ2-3
d_call: NA
v_call: TRBV6-2/TRBV6-3
cdr3_aa: CASSYSQGWNTQYF
cdr3_nt: TGTGCCAGCAGTTACTCGCAGGGTTGGAATACGCAGTATTTT

clone_size: NA
j_call: TRBJ1-2
d_call: NA
v_call: TRBV10-3
cdr3_aa: CAISESNRGSGYTF
cdr3_nt: TGTGCCATCAGTGAGTCGAATCGCGGGTCTGGCTACACCTTC

clone_size: NA
j_call: TRBJ1-1
d_call: NA
v_call: TRBV12-5
cdr3_aa: CASGPRGLRGTEAFF
cdr3_nt: TGTGCTAGTGGTCCAAGAGGCCTCAGGGGCACTGAAGCTTTCTTT

clone_size: NA
j_call: TRBJ2-3
d_call: NA
v_call: TRBV2
cdr3_aa: CASSELIRTDTQYF
cdr3_nt: TGTGCCAGCAGTGAACTGATCCGCACAGATACGCAGTATTTT

clone_size: few
j_call: TRBJ2-5
d_call: TRBD1
v_call: TRBV6-2/TRBV6-3
cdr3_aa: CASSLTGVKETQYF
cdr3_nt: TGTGCCAGCAGTCTGACAGGGGTAAAAGAGACCCAGTACTTC

clone_size: NA
j_call: TRBJ1-1
d_call: NA
v_call: TRBV7-3
cdr3_aa: CASSYTGTTSTEAFF
cdr3_nt: TGTGCCAGCAGCTATACCGGGACAACGAGCACTGAAGCTTTCTTT

clone_size: NA
j_call: TRBJ2-5
d_call: TRBD2
v_call: TRBV6-2/TRBV6-3
cdr3_aa: CASSNWTSGGKTQYF
cdr3_nt: TGTGCCAGCAGCAACTGGACTAGCGGGGGTAAGACCCAGTACTTC

clone_size: NA
j_call: TRBJ2-3
d_call: NA
v_call: TRBV13
cdr3_aa: CASSLEGDTQYF
cdr3_nt: TGTGCCAGCAGCTTAGAGGGAGATACGCAGTATTTT

clone_size: NA
j_call: TRBJ1-6
d_call: NA
v_call: TRBV18
cdr3_aa: CASSPGQTLSPLHF
cdr3_nt: TGTGCCAGCTCACCCGGACAGACGTTGTCACCCCTCCACTTT

clone_size: NA
j_call: TRBJ1-2
d_call: NA
v_call: TRBV7-9
cdr3_aa: CASRPGEDGYTF
cdr3_nt: TGTGCCAGCAGACCGGGTGAGGATGGCTACACCTTC

clone_size: NA
j_call: TRBJ1-6
d_call: NA
v_call: TRBV27
cdr3_aa: CASSLWGRGPDNSPLHF
cdr3_nt: TGTGCCAGCAGTTTATGGGGCCGCGGTCCTGATAATTCACCCCTCCACTTT

clone_size: NA
j_call: TRBJ1-2
d_call: TRBD1
v_call: TRBV2
cdr3_aa: CASTYDRVDGYTF
cdr3_nt: TGTGCCAGCACCTATGACAGGGTTGATGGCTACACCTTC

clone_size: medium-sized
j_call: TRBJ2-3
d_call: TRBD2
v_call: TRBV4-3
cdr3_aa: CASSQDLAGGPDTQYF
cdr3_nt: TGCGCCAGCAGCCAAGATTTAGCGGGGGGGCCAGATACGCAGTATTTT

clone_size: NA
j_call: TRBJ2-7
d_call: TRBD1
v_call: TRBV6-5
cdr3_aa: CATEERQGYGYEQYF
cdr3_nt: TGTGCCACCGAAGAACGACAGGGGTACGGCTACGAGCAGTACTTC

clone_size: NA
j_call: TRBJ2-3
d_call: NA
v_call: TRBV2
cdr3_aa: CASSESTDTQYF
cdr3_nt: TGTGCCAGCAGTGAGAGCACAGATACGCAGTATTTT

clone_size: NA
j_call: TRBJ1-2
d_call: TRBD1
v_call: TRBV27
cdr3_aa: CASSLSPRRGDYGYTF
cdr3_nt: TGTGCCAGCAGTTTATCTCCCCGCAGGGGGGATTATGGCTACACCTTC

clone_size: once
j_call: TRBJ2-3
d_call: NA
v_call: TRBV5-6
cdr3_aa: CASSLGIGTDTQYF
cdr3_nt: TGTGCCAGCAGCTTGGGCATTGGCACAGATACGCAGTATTTT

clone_size: NA
j_call: TRBJ2-3
d_call: NA
v_call: TRBV2
cdr3_aa: CASSLALGTDTQYF
cdr3_nt: TGTGCCAGCAGCCTAGCGCTAGGGACAGATACGCAGTATTTT

clone_size: NA
j_call: TRBJ2-2
d_call: NA
v_call: TRBV3-1/TRBV3-2
cdr3_aa: CASSDYPANTGELFF
cdr3_nt: TGTGCCAGCAGCGACTATCCCGCGAACACCGGGGAGCTGTTTTTT

clone_size: NA
j_call: TRBJ2-6
d_call: NA
v_call: TRBV11-1
cdr3_aa: CAISKGSGANVLTF
cdr3_nt: TGTGCCATTTCGAAAGGGTCTGGGGCCAACGTCCTGACTTTC

clone_size: NA
j_call: TRBJ2-5
d_call: TRBD2
v_call: TRBV7-9
cdr3_aa: CASSLAPGTSIETQYF
cdr3_nt: TGTGCCAGCAGCTTAGCCCCCGGGACTAGCATAGAGACCCAGTACTTC

clone_size: NA
j_call: TRBJ1-2
d_call: NA
v_call: TRBV13
cdr3_aa: CASSLRGRDYGYTF
cdr3_nt: TGTGCCAGCAGCTTACGAGGGAGGGACTATGGCTACACCTTC

clone_size: NA
j_call: TRBJ1-1
d_call: TRBD1
v_call: TRBV12-3/TRBV12-4
cdr3_aa: CASTGTGGPEAFF
cdr3_nt: TGTGCCAGCACCGGGACAGGGGGCCCTGAAGCTTTCTTT

clone_size: NA
j_call: TRBJ1-1
d_call: NA
v_call: TRBV6-5
cdr3_aa: CASKENEAFF
cdr3_nt: TGTGCCAGCAAGGAAAATGAAGCTTTCTTT

clone_size: NA
j_call: TRBJ2-7
d_call: NA
v_call: TRBV29-1
cdr3_aa: CSVVGRPDEQYF
cdr3_nt: TGCAGCGTTGTAGGCAGGCCCGACGAGCAGTACTTC

clone_size: NA
j_call: TRBJ1-5
d_call: NA
v_call: TRBV5-4
cdr3_aa: CASSRGRGSNQPQHF
cdr3_nt: TGTGCCAGCAGCCGCGGACGGGGGAGCAATCAGCCCCAGCATTTT

clone_size: few
j_call: TRBJ1-5
d_call: TRBD1
v_call: TRBV30
cdr3_aa: CAWSFTGGNQPQHF
cdr3_nt: TGTGCCTGGAGCTTTACAGGGGGAAATCAGCCCCAGCATTTT

clone_size: NA
j_call: TRBJ2-1
d_call: NA
v_call: TRBV19
cdr3_aa: CASSPSLANNEQFF
cdr3_nt: TGTGCCAGTAGCCCAAGTCTAGCCAACAATGAGCAGTTCTTC

clone_size: NA
j_call: TRBJ2-5
d_call: TRBD1
v_call: TRBV7-9
cdr3_aa: CASSAWDRQETQYF
cdr3_nt: TGTGCCAGCAGCGCTTGGGACAGACAAGAGACCCAGTACTTC

clone_size: NA
j_call: TRBJ2-6
d_call: NA
v_call: TRBV20-1
cdr3_aa: CSASFGPGSSSGANVLTF
cdr3_nt: TGCAGTGCTAGTTTTGGTCCAGGTTCAAGCTCTGGGGCCAACGTCCTGACTTTC

clone_size: NA
j_call: TRBJ1-1
d_call: NA
v_call: TRBV18
cdr3_aa: CASSPTGVLMNTEAFF
cdr3_nt: TGTGCCAGCTCACCGACCGGGGTTCTGATGAACACTGAAGCTTTCTTT

clone_size: NA
j_call: TRBJ2-7
d_call: NA
v_call: TRBV5-1
cdr3_aa: CASSLETDYEQYF
cdr3_nt: TGCGCCAGCAGCTTGGAGACGGATTACGAGCAGTACTTC

clone_size: NA
j_call: TRBJ1-3
d_call: NA
v_call: TRBV9
cdr3_aa: CASSVAGTNSGNTIYF
cdr3_nt: TGTGCCAGCAGCGTAGCCGGCACCAACTCTGGAAACACCATATATTTT

clone_size: NA
j_call: TRBJ1-1
d_call: NA
v_call: TRBV5-1
cdr3_aa: CASSLGRESHTEAFF
cdr3_nt: TGCGCCAGCAGCTTGGGGAGGGAATCGCACACTGAAGCTTTCTTT

clone_size: few
j_call: TRBJ1-1
d_call: TRBD1
v_call: TRBV19
cdr3_aa: CASHERQGASTEAFF
cdr3_nt: TGTGCCAGCCACGAACGACAGGGGGCGAGCACTGAAGCTTTCTTT

clone_size: once
j_call: TRBJ2-1
d_call: TRBD2
v_call: TRBV6-2/TRBV6-3
cdr3_aa: CASSYLRGGSYNEQFF
cdr3_nt: TGTGCCAGCAGTTACCTGCGGGGGGGCTCCTACAATGAGCAGTTCTTC

clone_size: NA
j_call: TRBJ2-1
d_call: NA
v_call: TRBV5-1
cdr3_aa: CASSLEGQYNEQFF
cdr3_nt: TGCGCCAGCAGCTTGGAGGGGCAGTACAATGAGCAGTTCTTC

clone_size: NA
j_call: TRBJ2-7
d_call: TRBD2
v_call: TRBV7-3
cdr3_aa: CASSRGSSYEQYF
cdr3_nt: TGTGCCAGCAGCCGCGGGAGCTCCTACGAGCAGTACTTC

clone_size: NA
j_call: TRBJ1-5
d_call: TRBD1
v_call: TRBV18
cdr3_aa: CASSPRQGKDQPQHF
cdr3_nt: TGTGCCAGCTCACCACGACAGGGAAAGGATCAGCCCCAGCATTTT

clone_size: NA
j_call: TRBJ2-5
d_call: NA
v_call: TRBV25-1
cdr3_aa: CASWLGTQYF
cdr3_nt: TGTGCCAGCTGGTTGGGGACCCAGTACTTC

clone_size: NA
j_call: TRBJ2-2
d_call: NA
v_call: TRBV5-1
cdr3_aa: CASSLASNTGELFF
cdr3_nt: TGCGCCAGCAGCCTCGCCTCGAACACCGGGGAGCTGTTTTTT

clone_size: NA
j_call: TRBJ1-2
d_call: NA
v_call: TRBV6-6
cdr3_aa: CASSPGHYGYTF
cdr3_nt: TGTGCCAGCAGCCCGGGCCACTATGGCTACACCTTC

clone_size: NA
j_call: TRBJ1-6
d_call: TRBD1
v_call: TRBV5-1
cdr3_aa: CASSGNTGANNSPLHF
cdr3_nt: TGCGCCAGCAGCGGAAATACAGGGGCCAACAATTCACCCCTCCACTTT

clone_size: NA
j_call: TRBJ1-1
d_call: NA
v_call: TRBV5-1
cdr3_aa: CASSSQWNTEAFF
cdr3_nt: TGCGCCAGCAGCTCACAATGGAACACTGAAGCTTTCTTT

clone_size: few
j_call: TRBJ1-2
d_call: NA
v_call: TRBV20-1
cdr3_aa: CSASGPDSGEVGGYTF
cdr3_nt: TGCAGTGCTAGTGGGCCGGACAGCGGAGAAGTCGGTGGCTACACCTTC

clone_size: NA
j_call: TRBJ1-1
d_call: TRBD1
v_call: TRBV2
cdr3_aa: CASSVQGHTEAFF
cdr3_nt: TGTGCCAGCAGTGTACAGGGGCACACTGAAGCTTTCTTT

clone_size: NA
j_call: TRBJ1-2
d_call: NA
v_call: TRBV20-1
cdr3_aa: CSARDTPGYTF
cdr3_nt: TGCAGTGCTAGAGATACCCCAGGCTACACCTTC

clone_size: NA
j_call: TRBJ1-4
d_call: NA
v_call: TRBV6-2/TRBV6-3
cdr3_aa: CASSSYSATNEKLFF
cdr3_nt: TGTGCCAGCAGCTCTTATTCCGCAACTAATGAAAAACTGTTTTTT

clone_size: NA
j_call: TRBJ2-3
d_call: NA
v_call: TRBV13
cdr3_aa: CASSQRGPGGIDTQYF
cdr3_nt: TGTGCCAGCAGCCAACGGGGGCCAGGTGGGATAGATACGCAGTATTTT